This is a list of T cell receptor beta chains from one sample in a study of blood T cell repertoires in COVID-19. Clones were sequenced by immunoSEQ multiplex PCR, and TCRdb holds only the in-frame ones, with some missing. The sample holds 300,000 or so clones, roughly nine tenths seen once. Material: peripheral blood. The receptors were gathered from a woman in her 30s with COVID-19, enrolled during active disease. Both conserved end residues are part of each CDR3. D genes are given only for firm matches. Only part of the rows carry a size: once, few, many, or a class if the clone is expanded.

V	size	D	J	DNA	CDR3
TRBV6-5	NA	NA	TRBJ2-2	TGTGCCAGCTCGAGGGTACCCCCTCCCGGGGAGCTGTTTTTT	CASSRVPPPGELFF
TRBV2	NA	TRBD1	TRBJ1-2	TGTGCCAGCAGTGAATCCCGGGACAGGGGGCGCTTGGACTATGGCTACACCTTC	CASSESRDRGRLDYGYTF
TRBV28	NA	TRBD1	TRBJ1-2	TGTGCCAGCAGGGTAACCGGGACAGGGTTGGGCTACACCTTC	CASRVTGTGLGYTF
TRBV5-4	NA	NA	TRBJ1-1	TGTGCCAGCAGGGGGCGTGGACAGAAGAACACTGAAGCTTTCTTT	CASRGRGQKNTEAFF
TRBV10-3	NA	NA	TRBJ1-6	TGTGCCATCAGTGGCCCCGGGGGGCGAGCTTCACCCCTCCACTTT	CAISGPGGRASPLHF
TRBV6-6	once	NA	TRBJ1-1	TGTGCCAGCAGTTACTCGACCGGGGACACTGAAGCTTTCTTT	CASSYSTGDTEAFF
TRBV9	NA	NA	TRBJ1-4	TGTGCCAGCAGCGTGGGGACATATGAAAAACTGTTTTTT	CASSVGTYEKLFF
TRBV7-9	once	NA	TRBJ1-2	TGTGCCAGCAGTTTTAACAGGGCTGAAGGCTACACCTTC	CASSFNRAEGYTF
TRBV19	NA	TRBD1	TRBJ2-1	TGTGCCAGTAGTGCCCCCGGACAGGGGCAAAATGAGCAGTTCTTC	CASSAPGQGQNEQFF
TRBV7-2	NA	NA	TRBJ1-1	TGTGCCAGCAGCCCAGGGATCGTTGGAACTGAAGCTTTCTTT	CASSPGIVGTEAFF
TRBV11-2	NA	TRBD1	TRBJ2-7	TGTGCCAGCAGCTTATATTACTTAGGGACAGGGTTAACCTACGAGCAGTACTTC	CASSLYYLGTGLTYEQYF
TRBV24-1	once	NA	TRBJ2-5	TGTGCCACCAGTGATGATGGGGGCTCGGAGACCCAGTACTTC	CATSDDGGSETQYF
TRBV3-1/TRBV3-2	NA	NA	TRBJ1-5	TGTGCCAGCAGCCCCCGGGTAGGAGGTCAGCCCCAGCATTTT	CASSPRVGGQPQHF
TRBV5-6	NA	TRBD2	TRBJ2-2	TGTGCCAGCAGCTTGGACGGGACTAGGTTTCCCGGGGAGCTGTTTTTT	CASSLDGTRFPGELFF
TRBV29-1	NA	NA	TRBJ1-5	TGCAGCGTTGGCGGGGGCGGGGGTCAGCCCCAGCATTTT	CSVGGGGGQPQHF
TRBV27	NA	TRBD2	TRBJ2-1	TGTGCCAGCAGTACCCGACTAGCGGGACCTGAGCAGTTCTTC	CASSTRLAGPEQFF
TRBV30	many	NA	TRBJ1-6	TGTGCCTGGAGCGCCTTCACAATCGGGAATTCACCCCTCCACTTT	CAWSAFTIGNSPLHF
TRBV6-5	NA	NA	TRBJ1-2	TGTGCCAGGTGGTTTCAGGGTAATGGCTACACCTTC	CARWFQGNGYTF
TRBV9	NA	NA	TRBJ2-7	TGTGCCAGCAGCGCCTCCGTGCTTCTAGGCGAGCAGTACTTC	CASSASVLLGEQYF
TRBV5-1	NA	TRBD1	TRBJ2-2	TGCGCCAGCAGCCGACAGGGAGAAACCGGGGAGCTGTTTTTT	CASSRQGETGELFF